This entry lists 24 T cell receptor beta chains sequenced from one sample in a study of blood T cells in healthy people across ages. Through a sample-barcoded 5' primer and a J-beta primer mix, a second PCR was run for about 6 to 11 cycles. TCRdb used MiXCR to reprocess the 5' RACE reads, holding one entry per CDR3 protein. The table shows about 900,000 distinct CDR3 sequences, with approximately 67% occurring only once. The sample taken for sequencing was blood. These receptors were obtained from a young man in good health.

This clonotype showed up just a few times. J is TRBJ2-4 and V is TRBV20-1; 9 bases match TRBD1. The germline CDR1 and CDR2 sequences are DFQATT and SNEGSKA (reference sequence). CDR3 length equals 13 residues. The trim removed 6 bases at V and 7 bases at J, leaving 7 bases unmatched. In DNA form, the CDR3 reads TGCAGTGCATGGACCGGGACAGGGAACATTCAGTACTTC. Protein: CSAWTGTGNIQYF.

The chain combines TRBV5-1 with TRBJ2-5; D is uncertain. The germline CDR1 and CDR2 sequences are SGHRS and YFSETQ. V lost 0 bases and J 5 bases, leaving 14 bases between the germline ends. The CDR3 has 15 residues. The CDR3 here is CASSLAPGPPETQYF. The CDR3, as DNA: TGCGCCAGCAGCTTGGCCCCCGGACCCCCCGAGACCCAGTACTTC.

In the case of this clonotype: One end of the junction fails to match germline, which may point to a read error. The CDR3 DNA reads as TGTGCTAGCAGCCGGGGCGGACCCAGCACAGATACGCAGTATTTT. It is translated as CASSRGGPSTDTQYF. The chain links TRBV7-7 to TRBJ2-3; D possibly uses TRBD1 or TRBD2 (5 bases each). The germline CDR1 and CDR2 sequences are SSHAT and FNYEAQ (reference sequence). The length of the CDR3 is 15 residues.

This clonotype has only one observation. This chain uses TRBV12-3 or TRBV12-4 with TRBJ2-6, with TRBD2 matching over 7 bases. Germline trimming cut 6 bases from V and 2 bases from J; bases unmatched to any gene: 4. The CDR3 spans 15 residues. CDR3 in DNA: TGTGCCAGCAGCCATGGGGGGGCTGGGGCCAACGTCCTGACTTTC. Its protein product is CASSHGGAGANVLTF.

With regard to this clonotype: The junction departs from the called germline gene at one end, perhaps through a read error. The CDR3 loop reads CASSGARFTDTLYF. DNA of the CDR3: TGTGCCAGCAGCGGGGCGAGGTTCACAGATACGCTGTATTTT. The gene calls are TRBV7-2 and TRBJ2-3, with D possibly matching TRBD1 (5 bases). Germline V gene data show CDR1 as SGHTA and CDR2 as FQGNSA. The CDR3 has 14 residues.

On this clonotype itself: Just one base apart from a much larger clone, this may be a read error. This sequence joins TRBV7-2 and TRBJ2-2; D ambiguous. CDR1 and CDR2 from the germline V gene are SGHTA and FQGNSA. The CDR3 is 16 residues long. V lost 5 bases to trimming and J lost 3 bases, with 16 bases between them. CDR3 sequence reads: CASSPSEFPDTGELFF. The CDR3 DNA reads TGTGCCAGCAGCCCGAGCGAGTTTCCTGACACCGGGGAGCTGTTTTTT.

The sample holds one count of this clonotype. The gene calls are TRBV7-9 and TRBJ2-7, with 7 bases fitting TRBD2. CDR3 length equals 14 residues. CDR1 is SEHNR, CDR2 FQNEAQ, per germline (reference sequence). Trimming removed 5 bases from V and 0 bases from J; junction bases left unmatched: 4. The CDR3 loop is CASSQGLFSYEQYF. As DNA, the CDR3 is TGTGCCAGCAGCCAGGGACTATTCTCCTACGAGCAGTACTTC.

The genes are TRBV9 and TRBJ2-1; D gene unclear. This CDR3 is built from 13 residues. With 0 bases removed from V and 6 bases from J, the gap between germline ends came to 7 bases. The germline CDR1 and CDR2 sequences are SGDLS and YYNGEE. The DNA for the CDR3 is TGTGCCAGCAGCGTAGGGCCGTCCAATGAGCAGTTCTTC. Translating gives CASSVGPSNEQFF. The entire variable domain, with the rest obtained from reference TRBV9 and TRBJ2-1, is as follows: DSGVTQTPKHLITATGQRVTLRCSPRSGDLSVYWYQQSLDQGLQFLIQYYNGEERAKGNILERFSAQQFPDLHSELNLSSLELGDSALYFCASSVGPSNEQFFGPGTRLTVL.

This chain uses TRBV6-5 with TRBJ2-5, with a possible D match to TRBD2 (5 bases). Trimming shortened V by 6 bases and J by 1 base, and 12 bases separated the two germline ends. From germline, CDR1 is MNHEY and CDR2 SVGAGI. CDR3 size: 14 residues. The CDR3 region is CASSPRRVQETQYF. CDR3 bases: TGTGCCAGCAGCCCCCGGCGGGTCCAAGAGACCCAGTACTTC.

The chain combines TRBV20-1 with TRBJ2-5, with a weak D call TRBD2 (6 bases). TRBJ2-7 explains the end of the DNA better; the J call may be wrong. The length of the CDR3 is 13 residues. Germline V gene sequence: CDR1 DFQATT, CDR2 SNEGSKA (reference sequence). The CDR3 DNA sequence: TGCAGTGCTAGCGGGAATAGCGGCTACGAGCAGTACTTC. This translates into CSASGNSGYEQYF.

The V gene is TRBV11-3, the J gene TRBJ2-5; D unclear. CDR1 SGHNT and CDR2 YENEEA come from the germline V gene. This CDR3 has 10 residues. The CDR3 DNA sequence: TGTGGGCAGTGGTTGGAGACCCAGTACTTC. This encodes CGQWLETQYF. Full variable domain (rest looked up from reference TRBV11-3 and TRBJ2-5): EAGVVQSPRYKIIEKKQPVAFWCNPISGHNTLYWYLQNLGQGPELLIRYENEEAVDDSQLPKDRFSAERLKGVDSTLKIQPAELGDSAVYLCGQWLETQYFGPGTRLLVL.

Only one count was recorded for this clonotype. This chain's CDR3 is CAIGQGVTGELFF. As DNA, the CDR3 is TGCGCCATAGGACAGGGGGTGACCGGGGAGCTGTTTTTT. V usage is TRBV10-2 and J usage is TRBJ2-2, with 10 nucleotides matching TRBD1. The V gene's germline CDR1 is WSHSY and CDR2 SAAADI. This CDR3 is 13 amino acids long. V shed 10 bases and J 5 bases; nucleotides not matched to a gene: 4.

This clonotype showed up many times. The DNA for the CDR3 is TGCAGTGGTAATACCCTGGATAGCGGGATACCGGGGGAGACCCAGTACTTC. Protein sequence: CSGNTLDSGIPGETQYF. V usage is TRBV20-1 and J usage is TRBJ2-5; 8 bases match TRBD2. This CDR3 spans 17 amino acids. J was trimmed by 5 bases and V by 7 bases; bases with no gene match: 21. Germline lookup yields CDR1 DFQATT and CDR2 SNEGSKA (reference sequence).

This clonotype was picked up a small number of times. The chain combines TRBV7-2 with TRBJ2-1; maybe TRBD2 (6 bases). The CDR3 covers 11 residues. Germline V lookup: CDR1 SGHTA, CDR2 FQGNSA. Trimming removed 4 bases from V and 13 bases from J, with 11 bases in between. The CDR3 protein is CASSSRGGQFF. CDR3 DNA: TGTGCCAGCAGCTCTCGGGGAGGACAGTTCTTC.

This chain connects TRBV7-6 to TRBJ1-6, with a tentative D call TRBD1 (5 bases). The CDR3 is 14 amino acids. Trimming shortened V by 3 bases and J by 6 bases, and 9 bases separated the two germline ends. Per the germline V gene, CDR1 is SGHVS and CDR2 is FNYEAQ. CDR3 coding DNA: TGTGCCAGCAGCTTGGGGCTACCTAATTCACCCCTCCACTTT. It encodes CASSLGLPNSPLHF.

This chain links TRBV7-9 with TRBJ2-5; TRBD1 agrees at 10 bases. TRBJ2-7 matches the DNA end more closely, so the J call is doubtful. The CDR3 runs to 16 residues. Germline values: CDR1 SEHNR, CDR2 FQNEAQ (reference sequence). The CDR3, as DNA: TGTGCCAGCAGCTCTAAACTGGGACAGGGGTACAACGAGCAGTACTTC. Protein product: CASSSKLGQGYNEQYF.

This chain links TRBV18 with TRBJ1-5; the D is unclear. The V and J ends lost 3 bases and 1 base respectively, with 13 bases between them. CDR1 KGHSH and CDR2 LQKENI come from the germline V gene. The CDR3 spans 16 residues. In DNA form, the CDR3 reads TGTGCCAGCTCACCTGAGGCCCGCCGGAGCAATCAGCCCCAGCATTTT. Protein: CASSPEARRSNQPQHF.

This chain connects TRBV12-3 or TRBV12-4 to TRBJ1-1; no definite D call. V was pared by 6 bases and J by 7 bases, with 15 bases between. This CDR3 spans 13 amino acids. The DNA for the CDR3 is TGTGCCAGCAGCTCCGACACAGACCTTGAAGCTTTCTTT. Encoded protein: CASSSDTDLEAFF.

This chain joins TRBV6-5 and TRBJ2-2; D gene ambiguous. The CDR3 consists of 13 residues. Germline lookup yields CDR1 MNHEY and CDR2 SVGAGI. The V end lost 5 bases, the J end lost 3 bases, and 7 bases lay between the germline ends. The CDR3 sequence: CASSGMYTGELFF. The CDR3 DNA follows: TGTGCCAGCAGTGGGATGTACACCGGGGAGCTGTTTTTT.

This chain's CDR3 is CASSQDGTSGLYGQFF. The CDR3, as DNA: TGCGCCAGCAGCCAAGACGGGACTAGCGGTTTGTATGGGCAGTTCTTC. V and J are TRBV4-3 and TRBJ2-1; the match to TRBD2 covers 11 bases. The CDR3 totals 16 residues. Germline loops: CDR1 LGHNA, CDR2 YSLEER. V dropped 0 bases and J dropped 12; count of bases not matched to a gene: 10.

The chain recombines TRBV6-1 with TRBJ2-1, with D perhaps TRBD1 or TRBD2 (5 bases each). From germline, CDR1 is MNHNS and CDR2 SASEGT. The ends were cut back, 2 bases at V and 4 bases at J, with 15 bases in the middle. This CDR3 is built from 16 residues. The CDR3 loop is CASSEKGMGEYNEQFF. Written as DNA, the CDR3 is TGTGCCAGCAGTGAAAAGGGGATGGGAGAATACAATGAGCAGTTCTTC.

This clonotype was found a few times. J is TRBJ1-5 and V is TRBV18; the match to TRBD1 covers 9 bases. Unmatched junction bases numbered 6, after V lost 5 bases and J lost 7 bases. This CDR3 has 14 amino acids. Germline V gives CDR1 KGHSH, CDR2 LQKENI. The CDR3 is CASSAQGAEQPQHF. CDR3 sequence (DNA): TGTGCCAGCTCAGCACAGGGGGCGGAACAGCCCCAGCATTTT. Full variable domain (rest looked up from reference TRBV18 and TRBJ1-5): NAGVMQNPRHLVRRRGQEARLRCSPMKGHSHVYWYRQLPEEGLKFMVYLQKENIIDESGMPKERFSAEFPKEGPSILRIQQVVRGDSAAYFCASSAQGAEQPQHFGDGTRLSIL.

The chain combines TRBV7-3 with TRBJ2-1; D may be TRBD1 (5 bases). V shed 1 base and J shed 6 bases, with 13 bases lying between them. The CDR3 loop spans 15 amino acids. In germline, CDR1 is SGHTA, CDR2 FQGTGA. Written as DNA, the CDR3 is TGTGCCAGCAGCTTAAGTCCCCAGGGAAGCAATGAGCAGTTCTTC. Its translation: CASSLSPQGSNEQFF.

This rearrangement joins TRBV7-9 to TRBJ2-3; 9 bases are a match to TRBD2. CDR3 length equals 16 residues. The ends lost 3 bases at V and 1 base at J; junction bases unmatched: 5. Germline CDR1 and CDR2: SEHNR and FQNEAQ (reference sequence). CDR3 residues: CASSFRAGGGTDTQYF. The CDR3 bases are TGTGCCAGCAGCTTTCGGGCGGGGGGGGGCACAGATACGCAGTATTTT.